This T cell receptor (beta chain) was found in a study of blood T cell repertoires in COVID-19. Overall study: The analysed material was cDNA or gDNA that came from T cells, B-cell-depleted T cells, or PBMCs.

In the original processing: Reference gene primer amplification yielded estimated nucleated cell counts. Sequencing was performed with immunoSEQ multiplex PCR; in TCRdb, only in-frame clones are kept and a portion is missing. That table gives V, J and clone size, and the DNA gave D and trimming. This sample yields about 200,000 clones, of which more than 80% are seen a single time; over 9.5% belongs to the top ten. V was shortened by 4 bases and J by 0 bases, with 9 bases between the two germline ends. The germline V gene encodes CDR1 MGHRA and CDR2 YSYEKL. This CDR3 has 15 residues. The rearrangement joins TRBV4-1 to TRBJ1-4; D is ambiguous. The specimen sequenced was peripheral blood. The receptor was derived from a woman older than 75 with acute or convalescent COVID-19. This CDR3 is CASSRQASTNEKLFF. The CDR3 DNA is TGCGCCAGCAGCCGGCAGGCTTCAACTAATGAAAAACTGTTTTTT.